What follows are 26 T cell receptor beta chains derived from one specimen sequenced in a study of shared clonotypes between healthy human individuals. Clones were read by immunoSEQ multiplex PCR, and TCRdb kept only the in-frame ones, dropping some. The data hold over a million clones, with approximately 80% observed a single time. The specimen was memory CD4+ T cells from PBMCs. Subset of the sample: CD45RA-negative fraction. These receptors all stem from a man in his late teens or twenties in good health. Some clones in this sample may be carry-over from other donors' samples.

In the case of this clone: This is likely an artifact of a read error, given a far larger clone one base away. The same CDR3 also results from other DNA sequences found in this sample. This chain joins TRBV30 and TRBJ1-1, with D hard to call. In germline, CDR1 is GTSNPN, CDR2 SVGIG (reference sequence). The CDR3 runs 13 residues. The germline V and J ends were trimmed by 5 bases and 0 bases, with 10 bases remaining between them. CDR3 residues: CAWDWNMNTEAFF. The CDR3 DNA sequence: TGTGCCTGGGACTGGAATATGAACACTGAAGCTTTCTTT.

V and J are TRBV7-9 and TRBJ1-2, with TRBD1 as a possible D gene (6 bases). Per the germline V gene, CDR1 is SEHNR and CDR2 is FQNEAQ (reference sequence). Trimming took 2 bases from V and 9 from J, leaving 10 bases between them. The CDR3 has 12 amino acids. CDR3 region: CASSLSGASYTF. CDR3 DNA: TGTGCCAGCAGCTTATCGGGGGCTAGCTACACCTTC.

The chain couples TRBV28 to TRBJ2-7; a weak D match, TRBD2 (6 bases). Germline CDR1 and CDR2: MDHEN and SYDVKM. The length of the CDR3 is 15 residues. V was trimmed by 3 bases and J by 2 bases, leaving 14 bases between them. This CDR3 reads CASSLPGGSPYEQYF. The CDR3 DNA reads as TGTGCCAGCAGTTTGCCCGGGGGATCCCCCTACGAGCAGTACTTC.

This clone occurred a few times. The J gene is TRBJ1-5, the V gene TRBV19; D is undetermined. Trimming left V 5 bases short and J 0 bases short, with 2 bases between. This CDR3 has 12 amino acids. The germline CDR1 and CDR2 sequences are LNHDA and SQIVND (reference sequence). CDR3 sequence: CASSGSNQPQHF. CDR3 bases: TGTGCCAGTAGTGGTAGCAATCAGCCCCAGCATTTT.

This clone was observed a few times. The V gene is TRBV10-1, the J gene TRBJ2-1; TRBD2 matches 11 bases. V lost 5 bases, J lost 0 bases, and 9 bases stayed unmatched. Germline CDR1 reads WNHNN; CDR2 reads SYGVQD (reference sequence). The CDR3 extends over 18 amino acids. This CDR3 reads CASSLSTGTSGSYNEQFF. DNA for the CDR3: TGCGCCAGCAGTCTATCAACCGGGACTAGCGGCTCCTACAATGAGCAGTTCTTC.

The V gene is TRBV6-1, the J gene TRBJ1-4, with D hard to call. V was clipped by 4 bases and J by 0 bases, with 9 bases between them. Germline V lookup: CDR1 MNHNS, CDR2 SASEGT. The length of the CDR3 is 15 residues. DNA of the CDR3: TGTGCCAGCAGTGCCAGCATAGCAACTAATGAAAAACTGTTTTTT. It encodes CASSASIATNEKLFF.

The V call is TRBV28, the J call TRBJ1-1; unclear D gene. The CDR3 length is 13 residues. Deletions cut 1 base from V and 6 bases from J, with 9 bases between. Germline V gene data show CDR1 as MDHEN and CDR2 as SYDVKM. This CDR3 reads CASSLSQTPEAFF. Written as DNA, the CDR3 is TGTGCCAGCAGTTTATCCCAGACTCCTGAAGCTTTCTTT.

This clone came up many times. V is TRBV7-9 and J is TRBJ1-3; no definite D call. Germline V CDR1 and CDR2: SEHNR, FQNEAQ (reference sequence). V was pared by 4 bases and J by 4 bases, with 14 bases between. CDR3 length: 15 residues. As DNA, the CDR3 is TGTGCCAGCAGCTCCCTAGAGCGTACAGGAAACACCATATATTTT. Protein product: CASSSLERTGNTIYF.

The count of this clone is one. The chain couples TRBV18 to TRBJ2-7; 9 bases map to TRBD1. The germline gives CDR1 KGHSH, CDR2 LQKENI. The CDR3 is made up of 14 amino acids. Germline trimming cut 3 bases from V and 6 bases from J; bases unmatched to any gene: 6. This CDR3 reads CASSPGTGMTEQYF. The CDR3 DNA reads TGTGCCAGCTCACCCGGGACAGGGATGACCGAGCAGTACTTC.

The chain employs TRBV11-2 and TRBJ2-2; 7 bases are a match to TRBD1. CDR3 length equals 14 residues. After removal of 5 bases from V and 4 bases from J, the junction contained 4 bases not matched to a gene. Germline-derived CDR1 and CDR2 are SGHAT and FQNNGV. The CDR3 here is CASSGTGATGELFF. As DNA, the CDR3 is TGTGCCAGCAGCGGAACAGGGGCCACCGGGGAGCTGTTTTTT.

J is TRBJ2-7 and V is TRBV21-1; TRBD2 reflects the table's D call only, with no check against the DNA. TRBV21-1 is an annotated pseudogene. The CDR3 spans 17 residues. The CDR3 protein is CASSPQPLEGGKYEQYF. For the CDR3, the DNA is TGTGCCAGCAGCCCACAGCCCCTGGAGGGAGGGAAGTACGAGCAGTACTTC.

This rearrangement joins TRBV30 to TRBJ1-4; D gene unclear. CDR1 is GTSNPN, CDR2 SVGIG, per germline (reference sequence). The CDR3 contains 15 residues. V shed 1 base and J shed 7 bases, with 16 bases lying between them. CDR3 sequence: CAWSAHATVGEKLFF. CDR3 bases: TGTGCCTGGAGTGCCCACGCAACAGTAGGTGAAAAACTGTTTTTT.

V gene TRBV6-1 combines with J gene TRBJ1-2; D is perhaps TRBD1 (5 bases). CDR3 length: 14 residues. V was shortened by 4 bases and J by 4 bases, with 13 bases between the two germline ends. From germline, CDR1 is MNHNS and CDR2 SASEGT. CDR3 loop: CASSGGPGGYGYTF. The CDR3 DNA is TGTGCCAGCAGTGGCGGGCCTGGGGGCTATGGCTACACCTTC.

This chain joins TRBV11-2 and TRBJ1-5, with D unclear. V lost 0 bases to trimming and J lost 0 bases, with 9 bases between them. This CDR3 comprises 16 residues. Germline values: CDR1 SGHAT, CDR2 FQNNGV. The CDR3 is CASSLDPQNSNQPQHF. For the CDR3, the DNA is TGTGCCAGCAGCTTAGATCCCCAGAATAGCAATCAGCCCCAGCATTTT.

The J gene is TRBJ2-5, the V gene TRBV5-6; 8 bases match TRBD2. V was clipped by 4 bases and J by 7 bases; unmatched bases: 12. This CDR3 has 15 amino acids. Germline CDR1 SGHDT, CDR2 YYEEEE. The chain's CDR3 is CASSRKPRTSWTQYF. CDR3 DNA sequence: TGTGCCAGCAGCCGAAAACCCCGGACTAGCTGGACCCAGTACTTC. Variable domain in full (rest from reference TRBV5-6 and TRBJ2-5): DAGVTQSPTHLIKTRGQQVTLRCSPKSGHDTVSWYQQALGQGPQFIFQYYEEEERQRGNFPDRFSGHQFPNYSSELNVNALLLGDSALYLCASSRKPRTSWTQYFGPGTRLLVL.

The V call is TRBV5-1, the J call TRBJ2-7, with D uncertain. CDR3 length equals 14 residues. Germline CDR1 SGHRS, CDR2 YFSETQ. With 4 bases removed from V and 2 bases from J, the gap between germline ends came to 13 bases. The CDR3 is CASSHARRPYEQYF. As DNA, the CDR3 is TGCGCCAGCAGCCACGCACGGAGACCCTACGAGCAGTACTTC.

This CDR3 is CASSLASGGSYNEQFF. CDR3 DNA: TGCGCCAGCAGCTTGGCTAGCGGGGGCTCCTACAATGAGCAGTTCTTC. V gene TRBV5-1 combines with J gene TRBJ2-1; TRBD2 matches 10 bases. The germline gives CDR1 SGHRS, CDR2 YFSETQ. With V trimmed by 0 bases and J by 0 bases, 0 bases remained unmatched. The CDR3 runs 16 residues.

This clone was seen a few times. This chain joins TRBV20-1 and TRBJ1-5, with D hard to call. There are 11 residues in the CDR3. Germline lookup yields CDR1 DFQATT and CDR2 SNEGSKA (reference sequence). Trimming pared 2 bases from V and 12 bases from J, leaving 11 bases between. The CDR3 nucleotides read TGCAGTGCTAGATTGCGAGGGATCCAGCATTTT. Protein product: CSARLRGIQHF.

Note on this clone: With a much larger clone just one base away, this may be a read error. V gene TRBV5-1 combines with J gene TRBJ1-5; D might be TRBD1 (5 bases). The CDR3 loop spans 13 amino acids. Germline V CDR1 and CDR2: SGHRS, YFSETQ. DNA of the CDR3: TGCGCCAGCGGCTTGCTAGGGGATCAGCCCCAGCATTTT. Its translation: CASGLLGDQPQHF.

This sequence joins TRBV19 and TRBJ1-5, with D perhaps TRBD1 (6 bases). This CDR3 is built from 16 residues. The germline V and J ends were trimmed by 10 bases and 4 bases, with 23 bases remaining between them. Germline assignment: CDR1 LNHDA and CDR2 SQIVND (reference sequence). DNA for the CDR3: TGTGCCACCTTAGACATCCTGAAGGGGGAGAATCAGCCCCAGCATTTT. Protein sequence: CATLDILKGENQPQHF.

V and J are TRBV5-6 and TRBJ1-2; a weak D match, TRBD1 (6 bases). CDR1 SGHDT and CDR2 YYEEEE come from the germline V gene. Trimming took 3 bases from V and 6 from J, leaving 9 bases between them. The CDR3 extends over 12 amino acids. CDR3 bases: TGTGCCAGCAGCTCCAGGGGTGATGGCTACACCTTC. It yields the protein CASSSRGDGYTF.

The rearrangement links TRBV5-6 to TRBJ1-2; 7 nucleotides match TRBD1. The CDR3 totals 16 residues. CDR1 is SGHDT and CDR2 is YYEEEE in the germline V gene. The junction had 11 bases not matched to a gene; V was cut back by 2 bases and J by 4 bases. CDR3 sequence reads: CASSLTRGMLGYGYTF. The DNA of the CDR3 is TGTGCCAGCAGCTTAACCAGGGGGATGCTCGGCTATGGCTACACCTTC.

The chain links TRBV19 to TRBJ1-2; tentatively, D is TRBD1 (6 bases). The V end was cut by 4 bases, the J end by 8 bases, with 11 bases between. This CDR3 is built from 12 residues. CDR1 LNHDA and CDR2 SQIVND come from the germline V gene (reference sequence). CDR3 region: CASSTFTGGYTF. The CDR3 DNA sequence: TGTGCCAGTAGTACTTTTACAGGGGGCTACACCTTC.

The chain carries TRBV5-6 and TRBJ2-7, with 9 positions matching TRBD2. CDR3 length: 15 amino acids. The junction had 2 bases not matched to a gene; V was cut back by 1 base and J by 0 bases. Per the germline V gene, CDR1 is SGHDT and CDR2 is YYEEEE. The CDR3 spells CASSLTSGPSYEQYF. The DNA for the CDR3 is TGTGCCAGCAGCTTGACTAGCGGGCCCTCCTACGAGCAGTACTTC.

In this sample, this clone turned up once. The chain carries TRBV5-8 and TRBJ1-2; no clear D gene. The CDR3 is 13 residues long. The V gene's germline CDR1 is SGHTS and CDR2 YDEGEE. Trimming left V 1 base short and J 3 bases short, with 7 bases between. The CDR3 protein is CASSLPPDYGYTF. The CDR3 coding sequence is TGTGCCAGCAGCTTGCCCCCCGACTATGGCTACACCTTC.

The V gene is TRBV6-1, the J gene TRBJ2-1; possible D gene TRBD1, 7 bases. The V and J ends lost 4 bases and 7 bases respectively, with 20 bases between them. Looked up from germline, CDR1 is MNHNS and CDR2 is SASEGT. The CDR3 runs to 16 residues. Here the CDR3 reads CASSVQQGTRGNEQFF. The CDR3 DNA reads TGTGCCAGCAGTGTCCAACAGGGGACCCGGGGGAATGAGCAGTTCTTC.